Listed here is a single T cell receptor (beta chain). What it binds is not known. This sample is drawn from a study of Ad26.COV2.S vaccination and SARS-CoV-2 variants. Study-wide findings and caveats: Participants in the vaccine arm had higher spike-specific TCR breadth; placebo recipients had lower.

Sequencing used immunoSEQ multiplex PCR; TCRdb keeps in-frame clones, though not all of them. The sample lists about 390,000 clones; approximately 90% were seen once. Treatment denoted: 15 to 20 received Ad26.COV2.S at low or high dose, single or two shots; 5 received placebo; per-sample allocation not given. All samples were drawn on day 63, counting from the first vaccine or placebo injection. Specimen: peripheral blood, collected in a trial of Ad26.COV2.S vaccine versus placebo. This TCR was recovered from a person aged 18-60 years who received the Ad26.COV2.S COVID-19 vaccine or a placebo.

CDR3 nucleotide sequence: TGTGCCAGTAGTTCCGTGACAGCTGAAAAACTGTTTTTT. Protein: CASSSVTAEKLFF. The chain joins TRBV19 to TRBJ1-4; D may be TRBD1 (5 bases). This CDR3 is 13 amino acids long. V shed 5 bases and J shed 7 bases, with 11 bases lying between them. Germline V gene sequence: CDR1 LNHDA, CDR2 SQIVND (reference sequence).